This paragraph covers one T cell receptor (beta chain) sequence. Its antigen specificity is not known. No qualities accompany the bases; no much larger clone lies one base away. This record comes from a study of T cell responses to AZD1222 COVID-19 vaccine (dated by TCRdb to about 2021). For context, the study as a whole: AZD1222 recipients given second doses at about 4 weeks or at about 12 weeks were pooled, since spike-specific TCR depth and breadth were not found to differ between the two schedules. A total of about 230 trial participants underwent TCR sequencing, of whom 200 to 220 received two doses of AZD1222 and approximately 25 received two doses of the MenACWY control vaccine. Trial participants were enrolled by age into subgroups of 18-55, 56-69 and 70-plus years, and around 150, 28 and 57 TCR-sequenced participants, respectively, were included in these subgroups.

The CDR3 regions of human TCRbeta chains were subjected to immunosequencing. The source study handled its data this way. Repertoire TCRs were checked for matches against a reference library of SARS-CoV-2-specific TCRs that had been generated using the MIRA antigen-specificity platform. Breadth was defined as the fraction of unique TCRs that were SARS-CoV-2-associated. Depth was defined as the fraction of total T cells that were SARS-CoV-2-associated. Using the MIRA data, each spike-specific TCR was assigned both to the spike region to which the TCR was reactive and to a CD4 or CD8 class. Log10-transformed breadth and depth values were compared by one-way ANOVA with Sidak's multiple comparisons tests. This is the immuneACCESS table as TCRdb keeps it, with only in-frame sequences that have V and J called. A part of the clones is gone; compared with another copy, unresolved V genes explain less than half, and the rest is unexplained. V and J calls and clone size are given by that table; D and trimming were obtained from the DNA. For this sample there are about 100,000 clones; 85% to 90% appear just once. Less than 6% of the sample belongs to the ten largest clones.

The full study reports these points: Vaccine-associated CD4 TCRs spanned the whole spike protein, with dominant responses in regions 160-218 and 743-854. Epitopes outside the regions mutated in the B.1.351 and B.1.1.7 variants were reportedly recognized by nearly half of the unique spike-specific TCRs. In the small 56-69-year group, the increase in depth fell short of significance, most likely because of low power. Participants were mostly white British and included more females than males, and it was suggested by the authors that clonal diversity may have been underestimated. Conclusions about previously exposed vaccinees were limited because only six AZD1222 recipients were SARS-CoV-2 seropositive at baseline. Because no samples from the day 14 peak response were available, repertoires could be characterized only after the peak T cell response. A significant rise in spike-specific TCR breadth and depth was observed after two AZD1222 doses relative to day 0 and relative to MenACWY recipients.

V and J are truncated by 0 bases and 0 bases respectively, leaving an intervening sequence of 10 bases. The CDR3 spans 16 residues, from the cysteine through the phenylalanine. The entry retains the CDR3 DNA only, 48 bases that are in frame from base 1. CDR1 and CDR2 (SGHKS, YYEKEE) derive from the germline V gene (reference sequence). This specimen's time point label, per the study, means: baseline before first vaccination. Vaccinee samples came from UK trials COV001 and COV002, including a single-blind randomized controlled phase 2/3 trial of AZD1222 (ChAdOx1 nCoV-19) in healthy adults. For TCRbeta chain sequencing, PBMC samples were collected from trial participants at day 0 and at day 28 after the second dose.

This sequence originates from an adult in good health. The sample was peripheral blood, taken on day 0 of AZD1222 vaccination. This sequence uses TRBV5-5 and TRBJ1-5, with no confident D gene call. CDR3 sequence: CASSLGGMSSNQPQHF. The nucleotide sequence reads TGTGCCAGCAGCTTGGGTGGGATGAGTAGCAATCAGCCCCAGCATTTT.